This T cell receptor (beta chain) was recorded in a study of spatial heterogeneity in lung cancer. Study conclusions and caveats: It was found that expanded intratumoral alpha and beta TCR counts tracked tumor mutation counts. The counts of expanded TCRs, ubiquitous and regional, tracked ubiquitous and regional nonsynonymous mutations, respectively.

Specified time point: sample taken at primary tumor resection. The authors sequenced whole RNA from tumor, nontumor lung or frozen PBMC without sorting. Germline loops: CDR1 SGHRS, CDR2 YFSETQ. This CDR3 comprises 13 residues. The V and J ends lost 4 bases and 11 bases, in that order; junction bases with no gene match: 7. Each CDR3 protein gets one entry after TCRdb re-called the 5' RACE reads with MiXCR. The sample consists of approximately 26,000 distinct CDR3 sequences, roughly 10% of them appearing once. About this clonotype itself: Its matching antigen is unknown.

V usage is TRBV5-1 and J usage is TRBJ1-1; 11 nucleotides agree with TRBD1. The TCR comes from a male donor with early-stage non-small cell lung cancer. Here the sequenced sample was lung tumor tissue, taken at surgery. The CDR3 is CASSLGQGVVAFF. Here the CDR3 DNA reads TGCGCCAGCAGCCTGGGACAGGGGGTAGTGGCTTTCTTT.